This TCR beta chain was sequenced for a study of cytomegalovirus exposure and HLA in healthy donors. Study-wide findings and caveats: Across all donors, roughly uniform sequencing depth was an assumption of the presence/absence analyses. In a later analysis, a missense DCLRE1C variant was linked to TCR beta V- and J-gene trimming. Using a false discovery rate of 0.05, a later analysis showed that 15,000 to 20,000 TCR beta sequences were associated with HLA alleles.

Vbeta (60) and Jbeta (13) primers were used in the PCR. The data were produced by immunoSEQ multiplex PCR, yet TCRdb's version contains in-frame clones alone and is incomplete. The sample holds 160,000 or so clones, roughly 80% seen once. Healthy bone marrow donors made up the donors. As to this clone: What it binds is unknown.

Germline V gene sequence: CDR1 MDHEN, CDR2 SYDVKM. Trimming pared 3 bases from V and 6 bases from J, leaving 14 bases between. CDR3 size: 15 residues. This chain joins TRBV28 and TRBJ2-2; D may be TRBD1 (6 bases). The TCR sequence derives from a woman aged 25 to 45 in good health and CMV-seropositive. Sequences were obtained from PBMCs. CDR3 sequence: CASSFGQLLAGELFF. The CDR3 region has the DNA TGTGCCAGCAGTTTTGGACAGTTACTCGCCGGGGAGCTGTTTTTT.